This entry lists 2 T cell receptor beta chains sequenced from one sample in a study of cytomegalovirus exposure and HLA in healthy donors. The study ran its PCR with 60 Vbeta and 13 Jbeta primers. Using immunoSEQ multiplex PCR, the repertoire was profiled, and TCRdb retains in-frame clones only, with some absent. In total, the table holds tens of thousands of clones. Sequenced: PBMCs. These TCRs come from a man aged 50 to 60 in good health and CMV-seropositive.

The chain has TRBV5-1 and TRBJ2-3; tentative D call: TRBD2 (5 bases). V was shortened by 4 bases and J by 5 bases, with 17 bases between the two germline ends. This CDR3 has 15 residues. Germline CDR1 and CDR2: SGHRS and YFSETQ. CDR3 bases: TGCGCCAGCAGCCAGTCGCGGCGGGTCGTAGATACGCAGTATTTT. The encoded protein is CASSQSRRVVDTQYF.

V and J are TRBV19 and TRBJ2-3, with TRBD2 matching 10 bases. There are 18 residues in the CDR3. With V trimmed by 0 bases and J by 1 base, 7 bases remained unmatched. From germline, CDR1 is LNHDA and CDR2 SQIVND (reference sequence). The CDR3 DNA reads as TGTGCCAGTAGTATAGATCCAGCGGGAGGGATTGGCACAGATACGCAGTATTTT. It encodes CASSIDPAGGIGTDTQYF.